The present entry profiles one T cell receptor beta chain with its context. Its antigen is not known. This record belongs to a study of T cells in Graves' hyperthyroidism and ophthalmopathy. TCR beta CDR3 region amplification was performed from RNA transcripts. During a first-round RT-PCR of the TCR CDR3, the HTBI primer set was used. TCRdb re-called the multiplex PCR reads with MiXCR, one entry per CDR3 protein. The profile covers approximately 720,000 distinct CDR3 sequences, with around 19% appearing a single time and roughly a sixth taken by the ten largest. The length of the CDR3 is 15 residues. Germline CDR1 reads SGHRS; CDR2 reads YFSETQ. Trimming took 3 bases from V and 6 from J; bases not matched to a gene: 10. Any patient presenting with uncontrolled infection, other autoimmune disease, pregnancy or lactation was left out. Each diagnosis drew on symptoms, thyroxine, TRAb, thyroid ultrasound and orbital computed tomography findings.

General observations from the study: The model forecast ophthalmopathy, anticipating it by a median approximately 6 months before onset.

V usage is TRBV5-1 and J usage is TRBJ2-5, with TRBD1 matching over 8 bases. This sequence originates from a woman between 50 and 59 years old with Graves' hyperthyroidism that later progressed to Graves' ophthalmopathy. The specimen was blood. CDR3 amino acids: CASSSLSGGGQTQYF. The CDR3 region has the DNA TGCGCCAGCAGCTCGTTATCAGGGGGCGGCCAGACCCAGTACTTC.